The sequence of this TCR beta chain was determined in a study of control samples from healthy donors and cancer patients (dated by TCRdb to the early 2020s). Concerning this clone: It has no known antigen specificity.

The library came from the immunoSEQ multiplex PCR assay. TCRdb limited this immuneACCESS table to in-frame rearrangements with V and J called. A share of clones is missing; checked studies link under half to unresolved V genes, and the rest is unexplained. The sample table records about 210,000 clones. The ten largest clones capture less than 2.5% of the sample. The sequenced sample consisted of blood. This sequence was found in a woman under 40 in good health.

For the CDR3, the sequence is CSVSELNQPQHF. The DNA sequence follows: TGCAGCGTCTCCGAGCTCAATCAGCCCCAGCATTTT. Here the chain combines TRBV29-1 and TRBJ1-5; no confident D gene assignment can be made. Based on the germline V gene, the CDR1 and CDR2 sequences are SQVTM and ANQGSEA. The trim is 6 bases for V and 3 bases for J, with a gap of 9 bases between the germline ends. The CDR3 covers 12 residues, taking in both the cysteine and the phenylalanine. Solely the CDR3 DNA is kept, with 36 bases framed from the first base.